These 17 T cell receptor beta chains were all obtained from the same sample, sequenced in a study of T cells in Graves' hyperthyroidism and ophthalmopathy. There were TCR beta CDR3 regions amplified from RNA transcripts. With the HTBI primer set, the TCR CDR3 went through a first round of RT-PCR. TCRdb re-analysed the multiplex PCR reads in MiXCR, keeping a single row per CDR3 protein. The sample records 330,000 or so distinct CDR3 sequences, roughly 19% being singletons. Sequencing was carried out using blood. The receptors were gathered from a man aged 45-65 years with Graves' ophthalmopathy.

In its sample, this clonotype was seen a few times. The chain couples TRBV15 to TRBJ1-1; a possible D gene is TRBD1 (5 bases). The CDR3 covers 15 residues. The ends were cut back, 0 bases at V and 2 bases at J, with 10 bases in the middle. From germline, CDR1 is LNHNV and CDR2 YYDKDF (reference sequence). The CDR3 spells CATSRDVGLNTEAFF. DNA of the CDR3: TGTGCCACCAGCAGAGACGTGGGACTCAACACTGAAGCTTTCTTT.

The V gene is TRBV28, the J gene TRBJ2-2, with D possibly being TRBD1 or TRBD2 (6 bases each). This CDR3 has 16 residues. V was pared by 4 bases and J by 4 bases, with 16 bases between. Germline-derived CDR1 and CDR2 are MDHEN and SYDVKM. CDR3 nucleotide sequence: TGTGCCAGCAGTTCCCCCGCGGAGGGGGGCACCGGGGAGCTGTTTTTT. Its protein is CASSSPAEGGTGELFF.

This clonotype has only a few counts. The chain recombines TRBV19 with TRBJ2-7; D is possibly TRBD2 (6 bases). CDR1 is LNHDA, CDR2 SQIVND, per germline (reference sequence). The CDR3 is 15 residues long. The ends were cut back, 4 bases at V and 2 bases at J, with 15 bases in the middle. The CDR3 sequence is CASSKLANGAYEQYF. The CDR3, as DNA: TGTGCCAGTAGTAAACTAGCAAACGGGGCCTACGAGCAGTACTTC.

This clonotype was seen a handful of times. The rearrangement uses TRBV20-1 and TRBJ2-3; the match to TRBD2 covers 12 bases. The CDR3 loop spans 14 amino acids. Germline V lookup: CDR1 DFQATT, CDR2 SNEGSKA (reference sequence). After removal of 7 bases from V and 3 bases from J, the junction contained 5 bases not matched to a gene. CDR3 in amino acids: CSVPTSGRTDTQYF. CDR3 in DNA: TGCAGTGTTCCGACTAGCGGGAGAACAGATACGCAGTATTTT.

This chain joins TRBV3-1 and TRBJ1-2, with D tentatively TRBD1 (5 bases). The germline V gene encodes CDR1 LGHDT and CDR2 YNNKEL (reference sequence). Trimming shortened V by 2 bases and J by 4 bases, and 23 bases separated the two germline ends. The CDR3 has 18 residues. CDR3 nucleotides: TGTGCCAGCAGCCAACCTCTGGCGGGAACAGGTGCTGGCTATGGCTACACCTTC. Translation gives CASSQPLAGTGAGYGYTF.

The chain employs TRBV6-5 and TRBJ1-1; no clear D gene. Germline V gene lookup returns CDR1 MNHEY and CDR2 SVGAGI. The CDR3 runs 13 residues. Trimming took 2 bases from V and 6 from J, leaving 10 bases between them. CDR3 nucleotide sequence: TGTGCCAGCAGTTACCAAGCGGAGGCTGAAGCTTTCTTT. Translation gives CASSYQAEAEAFF.

The sample holds a few counts of this clonotype. This chain links TRBV18 with TRBJ1-2; D is uncertain. The CDR3 extends over 14 amino acids. V was cut by 2 bases and J by 6 bases, with 13 bases left in between. Germline V gene data show CDR1 as KGHSH and CDR2 as LQKENI. CDR3 coding DNA: TGTGCCAGCTCACCATACCGGGATGTCAATGGCTACACCTTC. Its protein is CASSPYRDVNGYTF.

This clonotype has a count of ten or more. V and J are TRBV3-1 and TRBJ2-5; the D gene is possibly TRBD1 (6 bases). The CDR3 extends over 14 amino acids. V lost 6 bases, J lost 0 bases, and 11 bases lay in between. Germline CDR1 is LGHDT and CDR2 is YNNKEL (reference sequence). The CDR3: CASRPTGNQETQYF. The CDR3 nucleotides read TGTGCCAGCAGACCGACAGGAAACCAAGAGACCCAGTACTTC.

This clonotype has only a few counts. The chain links TRBV6-1 to TRBJ2-7; no clear D gene. The length of the CDR3 is 11 residues. V was cut by 6 bases and J by 6 bases, with 9 bases left in between. From germline, CDR1 is MNHNS and CDR2 SASEGT. The CDR3 loop reads CASSSTSEQYF. The CDR3 region has the DNA TGTGCCAGCAGCTCCACAAGCGAGCAGTACTTC.

Here the CDR3 DNA reads TGTGCCACCTTCGGGGCTCCTTGGGATACGCAGTATTTT. It translates to CATFGAPWDTQYF. The chain uses TRBV15 and TRBJ2-3; D might be TRBD1 or TRBD2, each matching 5 bases. Trimming took 8 bases from V and 6 from J, leaving 15 bases between them. The germline CDR1 and CDR2 sequences are LNHNV and YYDKDF (reference sequence). CDR3 length equals 13 residues.

This chain joins TRBV10-3 and TRBJ1-5; D may be TRBD1 (5 bases). Germline lookup yields CDR1 ENHRY and CDR2 SYGVKD. This CDR3 has 12 amino acids. Trimming stripped 8 bases from V and 4 bases from J, with 9 bases between. CDR3 in amino acids: CAIGDGNQPQHF. CDR3 nucleotide sequence: TGTGCCATCGGGGACGGGAATCAGCCCCAGCATTTT.

This chain connects TRBV2 to TRBJ1-5, with 9 bases aligning to TRBD1. V lost 6 bases and J lost 4; bases outside the gene matches: 13. CDR1 is SNHLY, CDR2 FYNNEI, per germline. CDR3 length equals 17 residues. The CDR3 is CASSLTGGTHRNQPQHF. Written as DNA, the CDR3 is TGTGCCAGCAGCCTGACAGGGGGTACGCACCGTAATCAGCCCCAGCATTTT.

Many counts were recorded for this clonotype. This sequence joins TRBV11-2 and TRBJ2-5; 8 bases are shared with TRBD1. This CDR3 has 14 residues. V shed 5 bases, J shed 4 bases, and the junction held 6 bases outside the gene matches. Germline V lookup: CDR1 SGHAT, CDR2 FQNNGV. CDR3 in DNA: TGTGCCAGCAGCCTAGGACAGGGCGGAGAGACCCAGTACTTC. This gives the protein CASSLGQGGETQYF. Variable domain in full (rest from reference TRBV11-2 and TRBJ2-5): EAGVAQSPRYKIIEKRQSVAFWCNPISGHATLYWYQQILGQGPKLLIQFQNNGVVDDSQLPKDRFSAERLKGVDSTLKIQPAKLEDSAVYLCASSLGQGGETQYFGPGTRLLVL.

The CDR3 DNA is TGTGCCAGCACCACTTTGGGTGGTAGGGACAGGGGACTAGCGAGAGTTAGAGATGAGCAGTTCTTC. It specifies CASTTLGGRDRGLARVRDEQFF. This sequence joins TRBV7-9 and TRBJ2-1, with D perhaps being TRBD1 or TRBD2 (10 bases each). Trimming removed 7 bases at V and 8 bases at J, with 42 bases between. This CDR3 is 22 amino acids long. Germline CDR1 is SEHNR and CDR2 is FQNEAQ (reference sequence). Variable domain in full (rest from reference TRBV7-9 and TRBJ2-1): DTGVSQNPRHKITKRGQNVTFRCDPISEHNRLYWYRQTLGQGPEFLTYFQNEAQLEKSRLLSDRFSAERPKGSFSTLEIQRTEQGDSAMYLCASTTLGGRDRGLARVRDEQFFGPGTRLTVL.

The sample holds a few counts of this clonotype. The J gene is TRBJ2-1, the V gene TRBV29-1, with TRBD2 as a possible D gene (5 bases). Between the trimmed V and J ends, which lost 1 base and 6 bases, there was a span of 10 bases. The length of the CDR3 is 13 residues. Germline CDR1 reads SQVTM; CDR2 reads ANQGSEA. The chain's CDR3 is CSVEGRGLNEQFF. The DNA of the CDR3 is TGCAGCGTTGAAGGACGAGGGCTCAATGAGCAGTTCTTC.

The chain has TRBV27 and TRBJ1-2; D is undetermined. There are 14 residues in the CDR3. Deletions cut 8 bases from V and 4 bases from J, with 17 bases between. The germline V gene encodes CDR1 MNHEY and CDR2 SMNVEV (reference sequence). The CDR3: CASQASLPPYGYTF. The CDR3, as DNA: TGTGCCAGCCAAGCCTCTCTCCCCCCCTATGGCTACACCTTC.

This clonotype was observed at least ten times. The gene calls are TRBV18 and TRBJ2-1, with 9 bases identical to TRBD1. Trimming removed 6 bases from V and 1 base from J; junction bases left unmatched: 4. The CDR3 extends over 15 amino acids. Germline CDR1 is KGHSH and CDR2 is LQKENI. Written as DNA, the CDR3 is TGTGCCAGCTCCCCCGGGACAGGGTCCTACAATGAGCAGTTCTTC. It yields the protein CASSPGTGSYNEQFF.